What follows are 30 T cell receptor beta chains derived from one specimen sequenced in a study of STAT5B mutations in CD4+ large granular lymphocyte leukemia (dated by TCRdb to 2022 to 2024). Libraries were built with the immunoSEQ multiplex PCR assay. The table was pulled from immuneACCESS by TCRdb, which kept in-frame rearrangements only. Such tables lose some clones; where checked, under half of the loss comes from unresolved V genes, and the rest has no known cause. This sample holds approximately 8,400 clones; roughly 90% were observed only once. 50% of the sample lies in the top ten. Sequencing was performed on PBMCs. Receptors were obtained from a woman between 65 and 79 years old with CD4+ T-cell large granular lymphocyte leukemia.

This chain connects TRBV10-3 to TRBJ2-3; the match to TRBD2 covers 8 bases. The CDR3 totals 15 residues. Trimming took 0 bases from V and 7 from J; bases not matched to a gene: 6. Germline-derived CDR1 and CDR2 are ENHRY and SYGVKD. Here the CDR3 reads CAISESILAENTQYF. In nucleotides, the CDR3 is TGTGCCATCAGTGAGTCGATACTAGCGGAGAATACGCAGTATTTT.

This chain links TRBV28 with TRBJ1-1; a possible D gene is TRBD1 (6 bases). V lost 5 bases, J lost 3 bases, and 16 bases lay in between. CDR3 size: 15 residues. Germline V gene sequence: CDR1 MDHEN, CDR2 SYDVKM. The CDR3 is CASSRPREGDTEAFF. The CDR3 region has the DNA TGTGCCAGCAGTCGCCCCAGGGAGGGGGACACTGAAGCTTTCTTT.

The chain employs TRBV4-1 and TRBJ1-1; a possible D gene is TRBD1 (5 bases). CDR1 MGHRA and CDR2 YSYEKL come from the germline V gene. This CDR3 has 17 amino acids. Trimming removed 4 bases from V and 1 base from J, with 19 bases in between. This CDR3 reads CASSLEGTPTRNTEAFF. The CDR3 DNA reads TGCGCCAGCAGCCTCGAAGGGACCCCCACAAGGAACACTGAAGCTTTCTTT.

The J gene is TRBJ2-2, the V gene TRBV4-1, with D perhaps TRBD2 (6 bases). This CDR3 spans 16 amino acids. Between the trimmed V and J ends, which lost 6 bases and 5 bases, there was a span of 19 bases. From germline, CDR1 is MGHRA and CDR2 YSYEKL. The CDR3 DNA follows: TGCGCCAGCAGGTCTACGGGACTTAGAAGAACCGGGGAGCTGTTTTTT. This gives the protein CASRSTGLRRTGELFF.

The CDR3 nucleotides read TGTGCCAGCAGCCGCCGGGACAGGGGTGCCACTGAAGCTTTCTTT. Translation gives CASSRRDRGATEAFF. The chain has TRBV14 and TRBJ1-1; TRBD1 aligns across 10 bases. V shed 4 bases and J 4 bases; nucleotides not matched to a gene: 6. Germline CDR1 is SGHDN and CDR2 is FVKESK. The CDR3 has 15 amino acids.

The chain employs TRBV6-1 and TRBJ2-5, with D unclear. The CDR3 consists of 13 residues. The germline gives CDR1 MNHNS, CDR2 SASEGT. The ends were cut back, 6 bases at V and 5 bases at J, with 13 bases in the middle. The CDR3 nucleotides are TGTGCCAGCAGAAAGGGCCTGGGGGAGACCCAGTACTTC. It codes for CASRKGLGETQYF.

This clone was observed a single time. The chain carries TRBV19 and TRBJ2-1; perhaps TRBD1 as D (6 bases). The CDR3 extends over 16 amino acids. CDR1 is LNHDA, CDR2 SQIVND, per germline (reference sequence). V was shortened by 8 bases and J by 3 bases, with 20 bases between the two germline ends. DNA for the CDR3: TGTGCCAGTGCCCCCACAGGGCGAGTAGACTACAATGAGCAGTTCTTC. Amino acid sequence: CASAPTGRVDYNEQFF.

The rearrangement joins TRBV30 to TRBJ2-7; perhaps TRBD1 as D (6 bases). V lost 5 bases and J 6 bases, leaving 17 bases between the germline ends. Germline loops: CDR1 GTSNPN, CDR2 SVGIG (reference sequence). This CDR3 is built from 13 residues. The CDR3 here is CAWGTFPPLEQYF. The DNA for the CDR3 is TGTGCCTGGGGGACATTTCCTCCACTCGAGCAGTACTTC.

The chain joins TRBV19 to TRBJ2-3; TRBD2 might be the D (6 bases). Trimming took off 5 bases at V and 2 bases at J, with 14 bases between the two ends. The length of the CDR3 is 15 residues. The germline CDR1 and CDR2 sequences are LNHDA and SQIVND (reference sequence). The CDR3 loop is CASSVVGGSTDTQYF. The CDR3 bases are TGTGCCAGTAGTGTCGTCGGGGGATCCACAGATACGCAGTATTTT.

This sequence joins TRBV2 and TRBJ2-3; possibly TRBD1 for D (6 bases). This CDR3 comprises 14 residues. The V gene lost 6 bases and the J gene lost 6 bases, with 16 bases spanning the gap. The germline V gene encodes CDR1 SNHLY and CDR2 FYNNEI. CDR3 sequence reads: CASRGAGSWDTQYF. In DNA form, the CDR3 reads TGTGCCAGCAGGGGGGCCGGTTCTTGGGATACGCAGTATTTT.

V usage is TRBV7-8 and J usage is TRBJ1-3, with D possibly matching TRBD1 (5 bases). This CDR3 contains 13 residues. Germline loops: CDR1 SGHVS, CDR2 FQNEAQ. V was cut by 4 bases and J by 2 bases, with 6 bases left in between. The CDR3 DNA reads TGTGCCAGCAGCTGGGGCCCTGGAAACACCATATATTTT. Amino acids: CASSWGPGNTIYF.

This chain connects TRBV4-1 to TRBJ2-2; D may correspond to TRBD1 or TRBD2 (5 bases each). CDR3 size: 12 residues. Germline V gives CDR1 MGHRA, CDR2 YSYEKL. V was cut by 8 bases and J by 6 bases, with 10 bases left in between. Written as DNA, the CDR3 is TGCGCCAGCCGCCTGGGGGCCGGGGAGCTGTTTTTT. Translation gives CASRLGAGELFF.

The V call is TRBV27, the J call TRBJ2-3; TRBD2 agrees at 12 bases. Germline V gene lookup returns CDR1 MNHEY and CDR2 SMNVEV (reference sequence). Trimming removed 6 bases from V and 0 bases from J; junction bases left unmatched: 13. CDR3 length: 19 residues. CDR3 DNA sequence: TGTGCCAGCAGCCCCTCTCCGGGACTAGCGGGCCTTAGCACAGATACGCAGTATTTT. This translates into CASSPSPGLAGLSTDTQYF.

CDR3 sequence reads: CASSKPLLSRHEQYF. In nucleotides, the CDR3 is TGTGCCAGCAGCAAACCTTTGCTGAGCAGGCACGAGCAGTACTTC. The rearrangement links TRBV21-1 to TRBJ2-7; the table's D call TRBD1 went unverified against the DNA. TRBV21-1 is listed as a pseudogene. The CDR3 spans 15 residues.

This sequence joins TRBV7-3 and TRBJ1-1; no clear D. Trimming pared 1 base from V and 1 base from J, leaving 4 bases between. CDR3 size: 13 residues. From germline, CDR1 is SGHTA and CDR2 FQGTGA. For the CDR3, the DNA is TGTGCCAGCAGCTTAAGAGGGAACACTGAAGCTTTCTTT. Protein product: CASSLRGNTEAFF. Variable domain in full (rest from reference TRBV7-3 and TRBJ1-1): GAGVSQTPSNKVTEKGKYVELRCDPISGHTALYWYRQSLGQGPEFLIYFQGTGAADDSGLPNDRFFAVRPEGSVSTLKIQRTERGDSAVYLCASSLRGNTEAFFGQGTRLTVV.

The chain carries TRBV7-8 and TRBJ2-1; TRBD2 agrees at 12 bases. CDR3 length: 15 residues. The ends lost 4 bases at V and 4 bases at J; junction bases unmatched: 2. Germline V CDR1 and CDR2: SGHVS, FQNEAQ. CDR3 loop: CASSWTSGVYNEQFF. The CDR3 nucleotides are TGTGCCAGCAGCTGGACTAGCGGGGTGTACAATGAGCAGTTCTTC.

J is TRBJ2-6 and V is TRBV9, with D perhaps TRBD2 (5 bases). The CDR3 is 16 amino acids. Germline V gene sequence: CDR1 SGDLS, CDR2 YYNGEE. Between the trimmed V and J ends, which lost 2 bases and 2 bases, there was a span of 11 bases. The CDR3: CASSVPLGPGANVLTF. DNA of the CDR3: TGTGCCAGCAGCGTCCCACTAGGGCCTGGGGCCAACGTCCTGACTTTC.

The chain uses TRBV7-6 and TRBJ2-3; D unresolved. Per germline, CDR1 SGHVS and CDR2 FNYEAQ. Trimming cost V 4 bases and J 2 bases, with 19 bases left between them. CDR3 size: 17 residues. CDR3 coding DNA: TGTGCCAGCAGCTCGAGCTGGACGAAGAGATCCACAGATACGCAGTATTTT. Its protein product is CASSSSWTKRSTDTQYF.

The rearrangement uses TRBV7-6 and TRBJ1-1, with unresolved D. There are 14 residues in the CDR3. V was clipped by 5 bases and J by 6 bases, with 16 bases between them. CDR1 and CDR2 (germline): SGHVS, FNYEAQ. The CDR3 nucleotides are TGTGCCAGCAGCCCGGAAAGACAAGGCTCTGAAGCTTTCTTT. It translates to CASSPERQGSEAFF.

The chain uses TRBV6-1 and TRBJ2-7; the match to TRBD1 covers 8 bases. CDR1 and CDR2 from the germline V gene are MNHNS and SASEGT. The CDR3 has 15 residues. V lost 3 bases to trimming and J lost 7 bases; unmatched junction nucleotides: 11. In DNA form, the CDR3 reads TGTGCCAGCAGTGACAGGGGGCCCCCGAGGTGGGAGCAGTACTTC. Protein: CASSDRGPPRWEQYF.

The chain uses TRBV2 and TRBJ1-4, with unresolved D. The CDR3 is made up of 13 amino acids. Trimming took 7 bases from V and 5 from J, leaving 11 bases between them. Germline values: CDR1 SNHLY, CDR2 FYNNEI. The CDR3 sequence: CASTQETNEKLFF. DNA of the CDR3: TGTGCCAGCACCCAGGAGACAAATGAAAAACTGTTTTTT.

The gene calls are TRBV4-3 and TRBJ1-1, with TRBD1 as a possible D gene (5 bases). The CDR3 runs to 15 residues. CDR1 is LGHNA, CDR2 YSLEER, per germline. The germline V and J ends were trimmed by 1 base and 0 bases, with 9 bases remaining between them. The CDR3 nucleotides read TGCGCCAGCAGCCAAGGTGGGGCGGTGAACACTGAAGCTTTCTTT. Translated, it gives CASSQGGAVNTEAFF.

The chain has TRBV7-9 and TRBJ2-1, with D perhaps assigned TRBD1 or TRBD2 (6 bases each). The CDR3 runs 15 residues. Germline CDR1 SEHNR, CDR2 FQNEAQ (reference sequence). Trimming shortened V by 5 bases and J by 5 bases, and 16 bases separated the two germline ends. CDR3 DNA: TGTGCCAGCAGCACTCTCGGGGGCAAAAACAATGAGCAGTTCTTC. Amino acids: CASSTLGGKNNEQFF.

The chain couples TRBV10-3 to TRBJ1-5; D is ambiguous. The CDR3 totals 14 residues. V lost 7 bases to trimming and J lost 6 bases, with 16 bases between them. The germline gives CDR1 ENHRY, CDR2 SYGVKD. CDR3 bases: TGTGCCATCACCGCAGATAGGGATTCTCAGCCCCAGCATTTT. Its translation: CAITADRDSQPQHF.

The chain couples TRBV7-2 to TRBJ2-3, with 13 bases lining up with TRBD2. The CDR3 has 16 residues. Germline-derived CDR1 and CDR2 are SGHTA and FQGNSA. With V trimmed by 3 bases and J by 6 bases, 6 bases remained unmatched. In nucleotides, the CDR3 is TGTGCCAGCAGCTTCACTAGCGGGGGGGCAGGCGATACGCAGTATTTT. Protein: CASSFTSGGAGDTQYF.

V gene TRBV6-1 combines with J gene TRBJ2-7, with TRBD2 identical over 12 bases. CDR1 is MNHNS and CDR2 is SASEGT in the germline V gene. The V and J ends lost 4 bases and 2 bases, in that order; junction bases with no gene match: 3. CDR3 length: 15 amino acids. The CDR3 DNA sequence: TGTGCCAGCAGTGGTCTAGCGGGGGGGCCCTACGAGCAGTACTTC. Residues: CASSGLAGGPYEQYF.

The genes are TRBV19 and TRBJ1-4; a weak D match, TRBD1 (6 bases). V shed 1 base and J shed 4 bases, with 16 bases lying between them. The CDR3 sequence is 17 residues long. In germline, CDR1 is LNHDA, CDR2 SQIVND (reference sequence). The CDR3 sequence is CASSIVYRGTNNEKLFF. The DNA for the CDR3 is TGTGCCAGTAGTATAGTCTACCGCGGGACAAATAATGAAAAACTGTTTTTT. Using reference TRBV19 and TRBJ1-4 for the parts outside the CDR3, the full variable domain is DGGITQSPKYLFRKEGQNVTLSCEQNLNHDAMYWYRQDPGQGLRLIYYSQIVNDFQKGDIAEGYSVSREKKESFPLTVTSAQKNPTAFYLCASSIVYRGTNNEKLFFGSGTQLSVL.

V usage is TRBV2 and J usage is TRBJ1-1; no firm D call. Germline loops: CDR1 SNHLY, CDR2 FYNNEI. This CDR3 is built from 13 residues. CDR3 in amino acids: CATSGEGSTEAFF. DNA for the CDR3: TGTGCTACCTCTGGAGAGGGCAGCACTGAAGCTTTCTTT. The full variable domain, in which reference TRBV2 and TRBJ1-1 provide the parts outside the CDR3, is EPEVTQTPSHQVTQMGQEVILRCVPISNHLYFYWYRQILGQKVEFLVSFYNNEISEKSEIFDDQFSVERPDGSNFTLKIRSTKLEDSAMYFCATSGEGSTEAFFGQGTRLTVV.

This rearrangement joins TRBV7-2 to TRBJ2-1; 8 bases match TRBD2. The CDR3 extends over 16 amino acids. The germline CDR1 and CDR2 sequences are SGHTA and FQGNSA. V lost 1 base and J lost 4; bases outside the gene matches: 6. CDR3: CASSLVGTSGYNEQFF. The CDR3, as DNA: TGTGCCAGCAGCTTAGTAGGTACTAGCGGTTACAATGAGCAGTTCTTC.

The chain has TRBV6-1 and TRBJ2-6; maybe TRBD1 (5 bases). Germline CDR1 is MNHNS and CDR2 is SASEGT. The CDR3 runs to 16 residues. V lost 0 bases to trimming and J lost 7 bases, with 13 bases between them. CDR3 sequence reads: CASSEAGPDIANVLTF. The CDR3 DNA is TGTGCCAGCAGTGAAGCGGGGCCGGACATTGCCAACGTCCTGACTTTC.